This entry lists 14 T cell receptor beta chains sequenced from one sample in a study of CD8 T cells in ankylosing spondylitis. Study conclusions and caveats: A TCR beta motif of 7 to 9 highly homologous variants seemed to mark ankylosing spondylitis blood.

Using its own MiXCR run on the 5' RACE reads, TCRdb lists one record per CDR3 protein. The sample has approximately 400,000 distinct CDR3 sequences, more than 15% seen once. These receptors' antigens are unknown. Material: blood, either unsorted or a sorted T cell fraction (not recorded which). Every receptor here comes from a male donor with ankylosing spondylitis.

This chain links TRBV5-1 with TRBJ2-7; TRBD1 matches at 10 bases. The CDR3 extends over 13 amino acids. V trimming: 7 bases; J trimming: 6 bases; junction bases outside the gene matches: 7. Germline CDR1 and CDR2: SGHRS and YFSETQ. The CDR3, as DNA: TGCGCCAGCCGGGGACAGGGGTATCGCGAGCAGTACTTC. Amino acid sequence: CASRGQGYREQYF. Complete variable domain (other parts from reference TRBV5-1 and TRBJ2-7): KAGVTQTPRYLIKTRGQQVTLSCSPISGHRSVSWYQQTPGQGLQFLFEYFSETQRNKGNFPGRFSGRQFSNSRSEMNVSTLELGDSALYLCASRGQGYREQYFGPGTRLTVT.

V and J are TRBV5-1 and TRBJ1-4, with D tentatively TRBD1 (5 bases). This CDR3 has 18 amino acids. Trimming shortened V by 2 bases and J by 0 bases, and 17 bases separated the two germline ends. Germline loops: CDR1 SGHRS, CDR2 YFSETQ. The CDR3 loop reads CASSFGGSGRATNEKLFF. In nucleotides, the CDR3 is TGCGCCAGCAGCTTTGGGGGTAGTGGTCGTGCAACTAATGAAAAACTGTTTTTT.

The V call is TRBV7-2, the J call TRBJ1-1, with 8 bases fitting TRBD1. Unmatched junction bases numbered 16, after V lost 3 bases and J lost 10 bases. The CDR3 is 16 residues long. Per germline, CDR1 SGHTA and CDR2 FQGNSA. CDR3 sequence reads: CASSFRTGTGFLGAFF. The CDR3 coding sequence is TGTGCCAGCAGCTTCCGTACCGGGACAGGCTTCTTGGGAGCTTTCTTT.

The J gene is TRBJ1-2, the V gene TRBV5-1; TRBD1 agrees at 12 bases. With V trimmed by 0 bases and J by 4 bases, 4 bases remained unmatched. CDR1 SGHRS and CDR2 YFSETQ come from the germline V gene. The CDR3 spans 16 residues. This CDR3 is CASSLEGTGGSYGYTF. The CDR3 DNA is TGCGCCAGCAGCTTGGAAGGGACAGGGGGCAGCTATGGCTACACCTTC.

The table lists this clonotype with a few counts. The V and J genes are TRBV28 and TRBJ2-7; D is undetermined. V shed 6 bases and J shed 3 bases, with 21 bases lying between them. There are 16 residues in the CDR3. In germline, CDR1 is MDHEN, CDR2 SYDVKM. Here the CDR3 DNA reads TGTGCCAGCAGCGAGGAGAGCGCCCGAGCTTTCTACGAGCAGTACTTC. Translating it yields CASSEESARAFYEQYF.

The chain recombines TRBV25-1 with TRBJ1-3, with D tentatively TRBD1 (5 bases). Germline V gives CDR1 MGHDK, CDR2 SYGVNS. The CDR3 runs to 13 residues. V was clipped by 6 bases and J by 7 bases, with 13 bases between them. The CDR3 here is CASRDQWGNTIYF. The CDR3 bases are TGTGCCAGCAGAGACCAATGGGGGAACACCATATATTTT.

The chain uses TRBV20-1 and TRBJ2-6; 10 bases are shared with TRBD2. CDR1 and CDR2 (germline): DFQATT, SNEGSKA (reference sequence). The CDR3 covers 18 residues. The V and J ends lost 3 bases and 0 bases, in that order; junction bases with no gene match: 8. The CDR3 sequence: CSARRLAGGLSGANVLTF. The DNA for the CDR3 is TGCAGTGCTAGGAGATTAGCGGGAGGCCTCTCTGGGGCCAACGTCCTGACTTTC.

The rearrangement joins TRBV29-1 to TRBJ1-2, with D unclear. The length of the CDR3 is 10 residues. Germline CDR1 SQVTM, CDR2 ANQGSEA. With 4 bases removed from V and 10 bases from J, the gap between germline ends came to 10 bases. The CDR3 loop reads CSVGGEDYTF. In DNA, the CDR3 is TGCAGCGTTGGTGGGGAAGACTACACCTTC.

This clonotype was seen many times. This sequence joins TRBV12-3 or TRBV12-4 and TRBJ1-5, with a weak D call TRBD1 (6 bases). There are 15 residues in the CDR3. Trimming left V 2 bases short and J 4 bases short, with 12 bases between. CDR3 nucleotide sequence: TGTGCCAGCAGTTTACAGGGAGGGGGAAATCAGCCCCAGCATTTT. This translates into CASSLQGGGNQPQHF.

The CDR3 nucleotides read TGTGCCAGCAGCTTAGTTAGCGGGGGTCGCACAGATACGCAGTATTTT. Protein sequence: CASSLVSGGRTDTQYF. The rearrangement joins TRBV7-9 to TRBJ2-3, with TRBD2 matching over 9 bases. The J segment lost 1 base and the V segment lost 1 base, leaving 3 bases of the junction unmatched. Germline loops: CDR1 SEHNR, CDR2 FQNEAQ (reference sequence). The CDR3 length is 16 residues.

This clonotype was detected a few times. This chain connects TRBV5-1 to TRBJ2-7; 7 nucleotides agree with TRBD2. There are 15 residues in the CDR3. Germline CDR1 is SGHRS and CDR2 is YFSETQ. Losses at the gene ends were 4 bases for V and 5 bases for J; bases not matched to a gene: 12. The CDR3 reads CASSPGGRQLDEQYF. CDR3 in DNA: TGCGCCAGCAGCCCGGGGGGTAGACAGCTGGACGAGCAGTACTTC.

The table lists this clonotype with a few counts. The J gene is TRBJ2-1, the V gene TRBV7-9; D tentatively reads TRBD1 or TRBD2 (6 bases each). Germline-derived CDR1 and CDR2 are SEHNR and FQNEAQ (reference sequence). V shed 2 bases and J shed 7 bases, with 9 bases lying between them. CDR3 size: 13 residues. This CDR3 reads CASSLRGGNEQFF. The CDR3 DNA follows: TGTGCCAGCAGCTTAAGAGGGGGGAATGAGCAGTTCTTC.

There are a few counts of this clonotype. The chain carries TRBV11-2 and TRBJ1-6; D uncertain. Between the trimmed V and J ends, which lost 5 bases and 9 bases, there was a span of 11 bases. Germline loops: CDR1 SGHAT, CDR2 FQNNGV. The CDR3 length is 13 residues. The CDR3 bases are TGTGCCAGCAGCCGGGGTGTGCTTTCACCCCTCCACTTT. The encoded protein is CASSRGVLSPLHF.

The rearrangement links TRBV19 to TRBJ2-1, with 11 bases identical to TRBD1. Germline lookup yields CDR1 LNHDA and CDR2 SQIVND (reference sequence). This CDR3 region has 15 residues. V lost 5 bases and J lost 9; bases outside the gene matches: 9. CDR3 residues: CASSSTGTGGSEQFF. DNA of the CDR3: TGTGCCAGTAGTTCCACCGGGACAGGGGGTAGTGAGCAGTTCTTC.